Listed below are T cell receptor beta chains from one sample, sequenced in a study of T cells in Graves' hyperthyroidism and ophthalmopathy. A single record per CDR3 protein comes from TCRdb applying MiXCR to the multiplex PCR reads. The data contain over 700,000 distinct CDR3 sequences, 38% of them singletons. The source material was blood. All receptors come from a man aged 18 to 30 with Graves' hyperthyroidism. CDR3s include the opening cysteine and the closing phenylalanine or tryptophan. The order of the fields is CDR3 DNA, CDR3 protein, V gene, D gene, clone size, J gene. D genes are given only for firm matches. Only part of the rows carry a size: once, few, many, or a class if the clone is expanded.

DNA: TGCAGCGTTGGGGAGGTCGGCTCCTACGAGCAGTACTTC; CDR3: CSVGEVGSYEQYF; V: TRBV29-1; D: -; size: -; J: TRBJ2-7
DNA: TGCAGTGCTCAAACGGGGCAGTTGAACACTGAAGCTTTCTTT; CDR3: CSAQTGQLNTEAFF; V: TRBV20-1; D: -; size: few; J: TRBJ1-1
DNA: TGCGCCAGCAGCTTGGTGCGCGGTTCTCCCTACGAGCAGTACTTC; CDR3: CASSLVRGSPYEQYF; V: TRBV5-1; D: -; size: -; J: TRBJ2-7
DNA: TGTGCCAGCAGCTTGAAGGGGATTGACGAGCAGTACTTC; CDR3: CASSLKGIDEQYF; V: TRBV5-6; D: -; size: many; J: TRBJ2-7
DNA: TGTGCCAGCCATTCGGACAGCTCCCACGAGCAGTACTTC; CDR3: CASHSDSSHEQYF; V: TRBV7-2; D: -; size: -; J: TRBJ2-7
DNA: TGTGCCAGCAGCTTGGGAACAGGGGCTCAGTACTTC; CDR3: CASSLGTGAQYF; V: TRBV5-6; D: TRBD1; size: -; J: TRBJ2-5
DNA: TGCAGCGTTGAACCACGGTTTAGCGAGCAGTTCTTC; CDR3: CSVEPRFSEQFF; V: TRBV29-1; D: -; size: -; J: TRBJ2-1
DNA: TGTGCCAGCAGACAGGGAAGCCAGCCCCAGCATTTT; CDR3: CASRQGSQPQHF; V: TRBV25-1; D: -; size: many; J: TRBJ1-5
DNA: TGTGCCAGCAGCACGGCCCGGGGTAGGGCGGAGACCCAGTACTTC; CDR3: CASSTARGRAETQYF; V: TRBV5-4; D: -; size: -; J: TRBJ2-5
DNA: TGTGCCACCACCGCCCCGGGGTGGGCCACCGGGGAGCTGTTTTTT; CDR3: CATTAPGWATGELFF; V: TRBV19; D: -; size: few; J: TRBJ2-2
DNA: TGTGCCAGCAGTGACCGAGATAATTCACCCCTCCACTTT; CDR3: CASSDRDNSPLHF; V: TRBV6-4; D: -; size: many; J: TRBJ1-6
DNA: TGTGCCAGCAGCTTGTTTCCAGACAGGGATGATTCACCCCTCCACTTT; CDR3: CASSLFPDRDDSPLHF; V: TRBV5-6; D: TRBD1; size: few; J: TRBJ1-6
DNA: TGTGCCAGCAGCCATAGGGGCCAAGGAGTAGAGACCCAGTACTTC; CDR3: CASSHRGQGVETQYF; V: TRBV7-2; D: -; size: many; J: TRBJ2-5
DNA: TGCAGCGTTGTTGTGGGGCAACCCGATGGCCAGCCCCAGCATTTT; CDR3: CSVVVGQPDGQPQHF; V: TRBV29-1; D: -; size: many; J: TRBJ1-5
DNA: TGCGCCAGCAGTGAGGCGTTAACCTCCTACGAGCAGTACTTC; CDR3: CASSEALTSYEQYF; V: TRBV10-1; D: -; size: -; J: TRBJ2-7
DNA: TGCGCCAGCAGCCCGGGACAGGATGGTGAAAAACTGTTTTTT; CDR3: CASSPGQDGEKLFF; V: TRBV7-3; D: TRBD1; size: -; J: TRBJ1-4
DNA: TGCGCCAGCAGCTTGGTACGTTCTTGGGGGCAGAAGGAGACCCAGTACTTC; CDR3: CASSLVRSWGQKETQYF; V: TRBV5-1; D: -; size: -; J: TRBJ2-5
DNA: TGTGCCACCAGAGGTGGGGGGCTGAACACCGGGGAGCTGTTTTTT; CDR3: CATRGGGLNTGELFF; V: TRBV15; D: -; size: many; J: TRBJ2-2
DNA: TGCAGTGCTAGTCCCGGGACTGGCCTTTTGTCAGAGACCCAGTACTTC; CDR3: CSASPGTGLLSETQYF; V: TRBV20-1; D: -; size: few; J: TRBJ2-5
DNA: TGTGCCAGCAGCGTAGGAGGACTGAATGAAAAACTGTTTTTT; CDR3: CASSVGGLNEKLFF; V: TRBV9; D: -; size: -; J: TRBJ1-4
DNA: TGCGCCAGCAGCCCCGGGGCACTCACAGATACGCAGTATTTT; CDR3: CASSPGALTDTQYF; V: TRBV5-1; D: -; size: -; J: TRBJ2-3
DNA: TGTGCCAGCAGTTGGGGCCCTAACACCGGGGAGCTGTTTTTT; CDR3: CASSWGPNTGELFF; V: TRBV6-5; D: -; size: few; J: TRBJ2-2
DNA: TGTGCCAGCAGTGACAGGGTTGCCTACGAGCAGTACTTC; CDR3: CASSDRVAYEQYF; V: TRBV2; D: -; size: many; J: TRBJ2-7
DNA: TGTGCCAGCAGCTTAGAGTCAGGGGGGTCGTTTATAGACGAGCAGTACTTC; CDR3: CASSLESGGSFIDEQYF; V: TRBV7-9; D: -; size: few; J: TRBJ2-7
DNA: TGTGCCAGCAGTTACTTACCCCGGACAGGGAGGGAAGGCTACACCTTC; CDR3: CASSYLPRTGREGYTF; V: TRBV25-1; D: TRBD1; size: -; J: TRBJ1-2